This T cell receptor beta chain was sequenced in a study of T cells in Graves' hyperthyroidism and ophthalmopathy (dated by TCRdb to the late 2010s). The study in broad terms: Peripheral blood was sampled at the time of initial diagnosis, prior to any treatment. To identify TCR V-J signatures that set the groups apart, the researchers used a discovery cohort of 95 to 100 patients, made up of under 50 with Graves' ophthalmopathy and about 55 with stable Graves' hyperthyroidism. Prospective prediction of ophthalmopathy was tested in an independent validation cohort of 18 to 20 hyperthyroidism patients and 17 patients who later progressed to ophthalmopathy. The roughly 94 discovery patients were randomly split 7:3 into training and test sets. Thyroid tissue and blood T-cell repertoires from about six Graves' hyperthyroidism patients were also compared in the study. After sampling, hyperthyroidism patients received methimazole starting at 30 mg daily, and ophthalmopathy patients received high-dose intravenous methylprednisolone. According to the paper, TCR Vbeta CDR3 sequencing was carried out on over 130 peripheral blood samples, which came from over 40 ophthalmopathy, 80 or so hyperthyroidism and roughly 17 progressor patients. Here is what the overall study found, with its caveats: Sample size was not statistically predetermined, and blinding of investigators to group allocation was not performed. In cross-validation, a model built on a 13 V-J signature told ophthalmopathy apart from stable hyperthyroidism with under 90% sensitivity and roughly 81% specificity, and in testing the same model reached 80%/75%. In validation, the model predicted progression to ophthalmopathy a median of around six months before onset, with about 71% sensitivity and 72.22% specificity. Most expanded thyroid clonotypes (frequency above 0.001) were also found in blood, which suggests that blood repertoires may mirror thyroid immune responses.

The TCR beta CDR3 regions were amplified from RNA transcripts. A first-round RT-PCR of the TCR CDR3 used the HTBI primer set with the Qiagen OneStep RT-PCR kit. The libraries were constructed in a second round of multiplex PCR and then size-selected and purified. Sequencing of the libraries was done on an Illumina HiSeq2000 using paired-end 100 bp reads. The source study handled its data this way. SOAPnuke was used to process the raw data, throwing out any read that contained adapters or uncalled bases, had a mean Phred below 15, or lacked an exact constant-primer or identifier match. COPE v1.2.5 was used to merge the high-quality paired reads, and each unique nucleotide sequence was defined as a clonotype. Clonotypes were aligned to IMGT TRBV, TRBD and TRBJ reference segments using MiTCR v1.1. Only V-J combinations with frequency above 0.0001, covering 99% to 99.2% of repertoires, were analysed. The TCS score was defined as F50 (clonal expansion) divided by E x V (chaos), with BLOSUM62-based TCRdist calculated between CDR3 peptides within each V-J. Welch's t-statistics and random forest reduced 514 V-J features to 13, which were used in a naive Bayes classifier (R e1071). TCRdb reprocessed the public reads (quality trimming at Q25 with fastp, clone calling with MiXCR) and kept in-frame beta chains. When rows share a CDR3 protein, they turn into one entry using the most common DNA and genes. TCRdb, not the authors, supplied the V and J calls. Across this sample there are some 500,000 distinct CDR3 sequences, with more than 15% seen only once. Together, the top ten hold less than 30% of the sample.

CDR1 and CDR2 are read off the germline V gene as SGHTA and FQGNSA. From its cysteine to its phenylalanine, the CDR3 spans 15 amino acids. Of the read, only the CDR3 DNA is kept; its 45 bases are in frame from base 1. Trimming costs V 6 bases and J 4 bases, and their ends lie 19 bases apart. As to this clonotype: Its antigen is unknown. Base qualities are not provided; no much larger clone lies one nucleotide away.

Ophthalmopathy patients had moderately to severely active disease, Clinical Activity Score of at least 3, NOSPECS grade of at least 4, and duration under 3 months. Patients with uncontrolled infections, other autoimmune diseases, pregnancy or lactation were excluded. Diagnoses relied on clinical symptoms, serum thyroxine and TRAb, thyroid ultrasound and orbital computed tomography. Ficoll-Paque density gradient centrifugation was used to isolate PBMCs from approximately 11 ml of fresh peripheral blood. Trizol reagent was used to extract total RNA, and RNA quality was then checked on an Agilent 2100 Bioanalyzer.

Sample: blood. The clonotype originates from a woman aged 25 to 39 with Graves' ophthalmopathy. The chain couples TRBV7-2 to TRBJ2-7; the D segment might be TRBD1 or TRBD2, since each matches 5 bases. CDR3 loop: CASSSGLGPPYEQYF. The DNA sequence is given as TGTGCCAGCAGTTCCGGGTTGGGACCCCCTTACGAGCAGTACTTC.